This T cell receptor beta chain derives from a study of T cell responses to AZD1222 COVID-19 vaccine. Notes on the study in general: Spike as a whole was targeted by vaccine-associated CD4 TCRs, dominant at 160-218 and 743-854. Donors, mostly white British, included more females; clonal diversity was possibly underestimated. Reports indicate that nearly half of spike-specific TCRs are directed at unmutated variant regions. The study sampled repertoires only after the peak T cell response.

Using immunoSEQ multiplex PCR, the repertoire was profiled, and TCRdb retains in-frame clones only, with some absent. The data contain some 190,000 clones, approximately 93% of them singletons. On this clone: Its antigen remains unidentified.

Germline-derived CDR1 and CDR2 are MNHEY and SVGAGI. The V gene end was trimmed by 6 bases and the J gene end by 7 bases; junction bases not matched to a gene: 7. The CDR3 runs to 15 residues. Material: peripheral blood, obtained 28 days after the second AZD1222 dose. The receptor was derived from an adult who received the AZD1222 COVID-19 vaccine. The V gene is TRBV6-5, the J gene TRBJ2-1; 12 bases map to TRBD2. The CDR3 loop reads CASRRLAGVLNEQFF. CDR3 sequence (DNA): TGTGCCAGCAGGAGACTAGCGGGAGTATTAAATGAGCAGTTCTTC.